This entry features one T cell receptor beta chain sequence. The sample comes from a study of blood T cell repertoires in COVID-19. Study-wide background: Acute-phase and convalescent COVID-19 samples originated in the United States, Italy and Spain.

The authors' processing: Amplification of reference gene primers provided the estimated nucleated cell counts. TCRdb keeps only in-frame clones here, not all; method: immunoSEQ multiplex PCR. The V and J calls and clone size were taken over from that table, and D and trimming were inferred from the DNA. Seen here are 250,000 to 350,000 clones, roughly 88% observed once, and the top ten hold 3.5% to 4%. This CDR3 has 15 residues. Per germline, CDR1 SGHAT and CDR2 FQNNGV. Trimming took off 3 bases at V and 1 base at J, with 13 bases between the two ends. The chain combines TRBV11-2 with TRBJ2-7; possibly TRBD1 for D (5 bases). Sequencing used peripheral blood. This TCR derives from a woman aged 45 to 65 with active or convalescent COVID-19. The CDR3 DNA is TGTGCCAGCAGCTTTAGCCAGGGCGGATCCTACGAGCAGTACTTC. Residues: CASSFSQGGSYEQYF. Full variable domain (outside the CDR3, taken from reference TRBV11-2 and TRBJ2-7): EAGVAQSPRYKIIEKRQSVAFWCNPISGHATLYWYQQILGQGPKLLIQFQNNGVVDDSQLPKDRFSAERLKGVDSTLKIQPAKLEDSAVYLCASSFSQGGSYEQYFGPGTRLTVT.